One and the same sample provided the 27 T cell receptor beta chains below, sequenced in a study of cytomegalovirus exposure and HLA in healthy donors. In the PCR, 60 Vbeta and 13 Jbeta primers were used. TCRdb keeps only in-frame clones here, not all; method: immunoSEQ multiplex PCR. The top ten hold 7% to 7.5% of the sample, which has some 77,000 clones, approximately 71% seen once. Sequencing was carried out using PBMCs. The receptors derive from a woman between 35 and 50 years old in good health and CMV-seronegative.

The chain has TRBV19 and TRBJ1-1; no firm D call. Germline CDR1 LNHDA, CDR2 SQIVND (reference sequence). Trimming removed 8 bases at V and 5 bases at J, with 15 bases between. This CDR3 contains 13 residues. The CDR3 here is CASRDLGLTEAFF. The CDR3 DNA sequence: TGTGCCAGTCGGGATCTAGGACTTACTGAAGCTTTCTTT.

The V call is TRBV7-9, the J call TRBJ1-1; no definite D call. CDR3 length: 14 residues. From germline, CDR1 is SEHNR and CDR2 FQNEAQ (reference sequence). V shed 0 bases and J shed 0 bases, with 5 bases lying between them. The CDR3 reads CASSLAPVNTEAFF. The DNA for the CDR3 is TGTGCCAGCAGCTTAGCTCCTGTGAACACTGAAGCTTTCTTT. Full variable domain (rest looked up from reference TRBV7-9 and TRBJ1-1): DTGVSQNPRHKITKRGQNVTFRCDPISEHNRLYWYRQTLGQGPEFLTYFQNEAQLEKSRLLSDRFSAERPKGSFSTLEIQRTEQGDSAMYLCASSLAPVNTEAFFGQGTRLTVV.

The chain joins TRBV27 to TRBJ2-1; TRBD2 matches 7 bases. The CDR3 runs to 13 residues. Germline V lookup: CDR1 MNHEY, CDR2 SMNVEV (reference sequence). J lost 8 bases, V lost 2 bases, and 3 bases had no gene match. In DNA, the CDR3 is TGTGCCAGCAGTTTAAGAGGGAGGGATGAGCAGTTCTTC. It yields the protein CASSLRGRDEQFF.

The chain is built from TRBV7-9 and TRBJ2-2; D call uncertain. The germline V gene encodes CDR1 SEHNR and CDR2 FQNEAQ (reference sequence). The CDR3 runs 12 residues. Between the trimmed V and J ends, which lost 5 bases and 7 bases, there was a span of 8 bases. The CDR3 DNA reads as TGTGCCAGCAGCCTATACGGCGGGGAGCTGTTTTTT. Residues: CASSLYGGELFF.

The chain joins TRBV7-3 to TRBJ2-2; 7 nucleotides agree with TRBD1. CDR3 size: 16 residues. Germline CDR1 and CDR2: SGHTA and FQGTGA. The junction had 11 bases not matched to a gene; V was cut back by 5 bases and J by 5 bases. CDR3 region: CASSDARDRSTGELFF. Here the CDR3 DNA reads TGTGCCAGCAGCGACGCCCGGGACAGATCGACCGGGGAGCTGTTTTTT.

This clone was seen a few times. V and J are TRBV9 and TRBJ2-3; weak D call: TRBD2 (6 bases). CDR1 is SGDLS, CDR2 YYNGEE, per germline. V gave up 0 bases and J gave up 8 bases, with 16 bases separating them. This CDR3 spans 15 amino acids. The CDR3 spells CASSVGWGESGTQYF. As DNA, the CDR3 is TGTGCCAGCAGCGTAGGATGGGGGGAGAGCGGTACGCAGTATTTT.

The CDR3 reads CSGGGQGAGNTIYF. CDR3 DNA: TGCAGCGGGGGGGGACAGGGGGCTGGAAACACCATATATTTT. The chain joins TRBV29-1 to TRBJ1-3, with 11 nucleotides matching TRBD1. Germline CDR1 and CDR2: SQVTM and ANQGSEA. The CDR3 runs to 14 residues. V shed 7 bases and J 2 bases; nucleotides not matched to a gene: 4. Full variable domain (rest looked up from reference TRBV29-1 and TRBJ1-3): SAVISQKPSRDICQRGTSLTIQCQVDSQVTMMFWYRQQPGQSLTLIATANQGSEATYESGFVIDKFPISRPNLTFSTLTVSNMSPEDSSIYLCSGGGQGAGNTIYFGEGSWLTVV.

J is TRBJ2-7 and V is TRBV2; D might be TRBD1 (6 bases). V lost 3 bases, J lost 1 base, and 13 bases lay in between. The CDR3 spans 15 residues. The germline V gene has CDR1 SNHLY and CDR2 FYNNEI. The CDR3: CASSDVRGQSYEQYF. Here the CDR3 DNA reads TGTGCCAGCAGTGATGTCAGGGGTCAATCCTACGAGCAGTACTTC. The complete variable domain, with remaining parts taken from reference TRBV2 and TRBJ2-7, reads EPEVTQTPSHQVTQMGQEVILRCVPISNHLYFYWYRQILGQKVEFLVSFYNNEISEKSEIFDDQFSVERPDGSNFTLKIRSTKLEDSAMYFCASSDVRGQSYEQYFGPGTRLTVT.

Only one count was recorded for this clone. The rearrangement uses TRBV7-7 and TRBJ2-1; 14 nucleotides align to TRBD2. The CDR3 totals 14 residues. Germline loops: CDR1 SSHAT, CDR2 FNYEAQ (reference sequence). V shed 1 base and J 12 bases; nucleotides not matched to a gene: 2. In DNA, the CDR3 is TGTGCCAGCAGCTTAGGACTAGCGGGAGGGAGGCAGTTCTTC. Translating it yields CASSLGLAGGRQFF.

The V gene is TRBV28, the J gene TRBJ1-5; TRBD1 aligns across 8 bases. Germline V CDR1 and CDR2: MDHEN, SYDVKM. J gave up 0 bases and V 2 bases, and 15 bases lay outside the gene matches. The CDR3 has 20 residues. CDR3 sequence: CASSLMGTGVLSISNQPQHF. In DNA, the CDR3 is TGTGCCAGCAGTTTAATGGGGACAGGTGTACTTTCCATTAGCAATCAGCCCCAGCATTTT.

The chain uses TRBV28 and TRBJ1-1, with TRBD1 as a possible D gene (6 bases). The CDR3 is 12 amino acids. In germline, CDR1 is MDHEN, CDR2 SYDVKM. Trimming shortened V by 6 bases and J by 6 bases, and 11 bases separated the two germline ends. The CDR3: CASSPQGAEAFF. The CDR3 bases are TGTGCCAGCAGCCCACAGGGAGCTGAAGCTTTCTTT.

The chain recombines TRBV10-3 with TRBJ2-5; a weak D match, TRBD2 (5 bases). This CDR3 spans 15 amino acids. Germline CDR1 and CDR2: ENHRY and SYGVKD. V lost 3 bases and J lost 2, with 13 bases in between. This CDR3 reads CAISDRGSGQETQYF. In DNA form, the CDR3 reads TGTGCCATCAGTGACCGGGGTTCTGGTCAAGAGACCCAGTACTTC.

The CDR3 region is CASSLYPLGGVTDTQYF. Written as DNA, the CDR3 is TGTGCCAGCAGCTTGTACCCCCTTGGGGGGGTCACAGATACGCAGTATTTT. This rearrangement joins TRBV5-6 to TRBJ2-3; 7 bases agree with TRBD2. The CDR3 is 17 amino acids. Germline lookup yields CDR1 SGHDT and CDR2 YYEEEE. The V and J ends lost 1 base and 2 bases, in that order; junction bases with no gene match: 10.

V usage is TRBV19 and J usage is TRBJ1-1, with D perhaps TRBD1 (5 bases). This CDR3 contains 15 residues. The ends were cut back, 4 bases at V and 1 base at J, with 13 bases in the middle. CDR1 LNHDA and CDR2 SQIVND come from the germline V gene (reference sequence). DNA of the CDR3: TGTGCCAGTAGTAACCGCGGGACGGGGAACACTGAAGCTTTCTTT. Protein: CASSNRGTGNTEAFF. Full variable domain (remainder filled in from reference TRBV19 and TRBJ1-1): DGGITQSPKYLFRKEGQNVTLSCEQNLNHDAMYWYRQDPGQGLRLIYYSQIVNDFQKGDIAEGYSVSREKKESFPLTVTSAQKNPTAFYLCASSNRGTGNTEAFFGQGTRLTVV.

The chain joins TRBV6-6 to TRBJ2-5, with TRBD2 matching 8 bases. Germline V gene sequence: CDR1 MNHNY, CDR2 SVGAGI (reference sequence). Germline trimming cut 2 bases from V and 4 bases from J; bases unmatched to any gene: 6. The CDR3 is made up of 15 amino acids. CDR3 sequence reads: CASSYSGLAGETQYF. The CDR3 DNA reads as TGTGCCAGCAGTTACAGCGGGCTAGCGGGAGAGACCCAGTACTTC.

CDR3 DNA sequence: TGTGCCAGCAGCTCGTGGACTAGCGGGAGTTATGAGCAGTTCTTC. Encoded protein: CASSSWTSGSYEQFF. V usage is TRBV7-3 and J usage is TRBJ2-1, with 13 bases that match TRBD2. CDR1 and CDR2 (germline): SGHTA, FQGTGA. The CDR3 loop spans 15 amino acids. Germline trimming cut 4 bases from V and 8 bases from J; bases unmatched to any gene: 5. The full variable domain, with the rest looked up from reference TRBV7-3 and TRBJ2-1, is GAGVSQTPSNKVTEKGKYVELRCDPISGHTALYWYRQSLGQGPEFLIYFQGTGAADDSGLPNDRFFAVRPEGSVSTLKIQRTERGDSAVYLCASSSWTSGSYEQFFGPGTRLTVL.

This rearrangement joins TRBV29-1 to TRBJ2-5, with a weak D call TRBD2 (5 bases). Trimming removed 4 bases at V and 7 bases at J, with 7 bases between. This CDR3 is 10 amino acids long. CDR1 is SQVTM and CDR2 is ANQGSEA in the germline V gene. DNA of the CDR3: TGCAGCGTTGCCGAGGGGACCCAGTACTTC. Its translation: CSVAEGTQYF. Full variable domain (missing parts from reference TRBV29-1 and TRBJ2-5): SAVISQKPSRDICQRGTSLTIQCQVDSQVTMMFWYRQQPGQSLTLIATANQGSEATYESGFVIDKFPISRPNLTFSTLTVSNMSPEDSSIYLCSVAEGTQYFGPGTRLLVL.

The V and J genes are TRBV7-9 and TRBJ1-5; perhaps TRBD1 as D (6 bases). CDR3 length equals 14 residues. The germline V gene encodes CDR1 SEHNR and CDR2 FQNEAQ (reference sequence). V gave up 4 bases and J gave up 7 bases, with 14 bases separating them. CDR3 DNA: TGTGCCAGCAGCTCACAGGGAGGGAGACAGCCCCAGCATTTT. Translated: CASSSQGGRQPQHF.

The chain carries TRBV5-4 and TRBJ2-2; 7 bases map to TRBD2. The CDR3 is 15 residues long. Per the germline V gene, CDR1 is SGHNT and CDR2 is YYREEE (reference sequence). V lost 3 bases, J lost 1 base, and 3 bases stayed unmatched. The CDR3 DNA reads TGTGCCAGCAGCTCCAAGCGGGAGAACACCGGGGAGCTGTTTTTT. This translates into CASSSKRENTGELFF. The entire variable domain, with the rest obtained from reference TRBV5-4 and TRBJ2-2, is as follows: ETGVTQSPTHLIKTRGQQVTLRCSSQSGHNTVSWYQQALGQGPQFIFQYYREEENGRGNFPPRFSGLQFPNYSSELNVNALELDDSALYLCASSSKRENTGELFFGEGSRLTVL.

The chain carries TRBV5-6 and TRBJ2-3, with TRBD1 as a possible D gene (6 bases). CDR1 is SGHDT and CDR2 is YYEEEE in the germline V gene. CDR3 length: 16 residues. The V gene lost 0 bases and the J gene lost 2 bases, with 13 bases spanning the gap. CDR3 in amino acids: CASSLVGGSATDTQYF. For the CDR3, the DNA is TGTGCCAGCAGCTTGGTAGGGGGAAGCGCCACAGATACGCAGTATTTT.

This clone was observed once. CDR3 nucleotides: TGTGCCAGCAGCAAAGACGGAGAGGGGGATACCCTTACTGAAGCTTTCTTT. Protein: CASSKDGEGDTLTEAFF. J is TRBJ1-1 and V is TRBV21-1; TRBD1, the table's D call, was not compared with the DNA. TRBV21-1 corresponds to a pseudogene. This CDR3 has 17 amino acids.

The V gene is TRBV30, the J gene TRBJ1-4, with D tentatively TRBD1 (5 bases). CDR3 length equals 12 residues. The germline V gene encodes CDR1 GTSNPN and CDR2 SVGIG (reference sequence). V lost 4 bases, J lost 4 bases, and 7 bases lay in between. The chain's CDR3 is CAWNRFNEKLFF. The CDR3 nucleotides read TGTGCCTGGAACAGGTTTAATGAAAAACTGTTTTTT.

This clone has a handful of counts. CDR3 sequence: CATGTYYSNQPQHF. The DNA for the CDR3 is TGTGCCACCGGGACATACTATAGCAATCAGCCCCAGCATTTT. The V gene is TRBV15, the J gene TRBJ1-5; maybe TRBD1 (6 bases). The CDR3 has 14 residues. Germline CDR1 reads LNHNV; CDR2 reads YYDKDF (reference sequence). Trimming removed 8 bases from V and 0 bases from J, with 11 bases in between.

This sequence joins TRBV10-3 and TRBJ2-3; maybe TRBD2 (5 bases). Per germline, CDR1 ENHRY and CDR2 SYGVKD. Trimming shortened V by 4 bases and J by 6 bases, and 11 bases separated the two germline ends. CDR3 length: 13 amino acids. The CDR3 sequence is CAISALEEDTQYF. CDR3 bases: TGTGCCATCAGTGCGTTGGAGGAGGATACGCAGTATTTT.

The chain employs TRBV5-4 and TRBJ2-1, with D unclear. The CDR3 contains 13 residues. Germline V CDR1 and CDR2: SGHNT, YYREEE (reference sequence). V gave up 4 bases and J gave up 8 bases, with 13 bases separating them. The CDR3 nucleotides are TGTGCCAGCAGCCTAGAAGTGAAGGATGAGCAGTTCTTC. Its protein product is CASSLEVKDEQFF. Variable domain in full (rest from reference TRBV5-4 and TRBJ2-1): ETGVTQSPTHLIKTRGQQVTLRCSSQSGHNTVSWYQQALGQGPQFIFQYYREEENGRGNFPPRFSGLQFPNYSSELNVNALELDDSALYLCASSLEVKDEQFFGPGTRLTVL.

The chain combines TRBV5-4 with TRBJ2-3, with TRBD2 matching 14 bases. Trimming took 4 bases from V and 7 from J; bases not matched to a gene: 8. From germline, CDR1 is SGHNT and CDR2 YYREEE (reference sequence). The CDR3 covers 16 residues. CDR3 loop: CASSSRGTSGSYTQYF. CDR3 bases: TGTGCCAGCAGCAGCCGAGGGACTAGCGGGAGTTATACGCAGTATTTT.

This chain joins TRBV15 and TRBJ2-1; D might be TRBD2 (5 bases). V was cut by 5 bases and J by 0 bases, with 11 bases left in between. Germline V gene data show CDR1 as LNHNV and CDR2 as YYDKDF (reference sequence). There are 15 residues in the CDR3. This chain's CDR3 is CATSGGVVSYNEQFF. The CDR3 DNA reads as TGTGCCACCAGCGGAGGAGTCGTCTCCTACAATGAGCAGTTCTTC.